This TCR beta chain was sequenced in a study of somatic mutations in cytotoxic T cells in rheumatoid arthritis. As for the study in general: Certain V beta antibody-stained T-cell populations, V beta1+ cells sequenced for TCRB among them, were flow-sorted to nearly 100% purity.

Sequencing was performed with immunoSEQ multiplex PCR; in TCRdb, only in-frame clones are kept and a portion is missing. The sample shows about 10,000 clones, more than 60% of them seen only once. Broader study findings: There was no significant difference in CD8+ T-cell clonality between rheumatoid arthritis patients and age-matched healthy controls. Age-dependent increases in CD8+ clonality occurred in rheumatoid arthritis patients but not in healthy controls.

Positive magnetic bead selection, which isolated the CD4+ and CD8+ cells, was followed by a flow cytometry check of purity. Germline-derived CDR1 and CDR2 are SNHLY and FYNNEI. The CDR3 is 16 amino acids. V dropped 6 bases and J dropped 0 bases, with 15 bases sitting between them. Comment on this clone: Its antigen remains unknown.

The chain carries TRBV2 and TRBJ2-1; D is undetermined. The specimen sequenced was CD8+ T cells sorted from blood. This sequence was found in a man in his forties or fifties in good health. CDR3 DNA: TGTGCCAGCAGGGGCGTGGCGACCCGCTCCTACAATGAGCAGTTCTTC. It specifies CASRGVATRSYNEQFF. The full variable domain, rest sourced from reference TRBV2 and TRBJ2-1, is EPEVTQTPSHQVTQMGQEVILRCVPISNHLYFYWYRQILGQKVEFLVSFYNNEISEKSEIFDDQFSVERPDGSNFTLKIRSTKLEDSAMYFCASRGVATRSYNEQFFGPGTRLTVL.